This paragraph covers one T cell receptor (beta chain) sequence. There is no known antigen for this receptor. Per-base quality was not reported, and no clone a single base away is much larger than it. The method was the immunoSEQ multiplex PCR assay. Per the original workflow: During preprocessing, nonproductive sequences were removed, along with CDR3s that did not begin with C, did not end with F or W, or were shorter than 7 amino acids. Antigen-specific clonotypes were called with the MANAFEST web app, based on expansion relative to reference and other culture wells. To be counted as positive, a clone had to show significant expansion compared with the reference culture, at an FDR below 0.05, in 2 of 3 replicate wells. A further requirement for positive clones was significant expansion compared with all other tandem wells, along with an odds ratio above 5. Pairwise Levenshtein distance, computed with the stringdist R package after three terminal residues were trimmed from each end, was used as the measure of CDR3 homology. The table was pulled from immuneACCESS by TCRdb, which kept in-frame rearrangements only. Such tables lose some clones; where checked, under half of the loss comes from unresolved V genes, and the rest has no known cause. V, J and clone size reflect that table, while D and trimming were determined from the DNA. The sample includes 30,000 or so clones, with about 73% observed a single time. The top ten clonotypes cover roughly 20% of the sample.

These data belong to a study of CD4 T cells in relation to SARS-CoV-2 and coronaviruses (dated by TCRdb to the early 2020s). Study-wide context: In the ViraFEST assay, PBMCs were cultured with antigen for less than eleven days, after which TCR beta CDR3s were sequenced to identify clonal expansions specific to the antigen. The negative reference condition was either a culture with an HIV-1 Nef peptide pool or a culture with no peptide. Shared crossreactive spike epitopes were mapped to their HLA restriction using patient-derived lymphoblastoid cell lines. At the level of individual TCR clonotypes, the study evaluated whether memory CD4+ T cells crossreact between the spike proteins of SARS-CoV-2 and those of common cold coronaviruses. Samples from three pre-COVID donors and the naive versus memory experiments were sequenced with the Adaptive Biotechnologies TCR-sequencing kit; other data were Illumina-based. For other donors in the study, expansion assays were sequenced with a different, Illumina-based TCR-beta assay. Overall study results and their limits: Compared with monoreactive clones, crossreactive clones had significantly weaker SARS-CoV-2-driven expansion, a result consistent with antigenic imprinting. No donor contributed both pre-pandemic and post-infection samples, which limited tracing the source of pre-existing responses. Crossreactivity analysis was centred on spike protein, so crossreactivity against other viral proteins was not assessed. Around two thirds of donors had memory CD4+ clonotypes that crossrecognized SARS-CoV-2 and at least one common cold coronavirus spike. Small numbers of patients and of tested TCRs were a limitation of the study.

The junction shows trimming of 0 bases on V and 6 bases on J, plus 14 bases between the germline ends. The germline V gene (reference sequence) specifies SEHNR as CDR1 and FQNEAQ as CDR2. From the cysteine up to the phenylalanine, the CDR3 has a length of 15 residues. The read is trimmed to its CDR3 DNA, 45 bases read in frame from base 1. CD4+ T cells from unexposed donors were collected before the COVID-19 pandemic (2011-2018). The EasySep CD4+ T cell isolation kit was used to isolate CD4+ T cells once the cultures had run for roughly 10 days. Unexposed donor CD4+ T cells were tested for reactivity to SARS-CoV-2 S and N and four common cold coronavirus spike pools, as cell number allowed. About 1.8 million PBMCs per well were cultured in IMDM with roughly 5% human AB serum and about 10 IU/ml IL-2. Half of the culture medium was replaced with fresh IL-2-containing medium on days 3 and 7. In general, every peptide culture condition was set up in three replicate wells. Leukapheresis product for the unexposed donors was purchased commercially. PBMCs were isolated from leukapheresis product or whole blood by Ficoll-Paque PLUS gradient centrifugation. PBMCs were either cryopreserved at -140 degrees C or used fresh in the expansion assay. The QIAamp Micro DNA Kit was used to extract genomic DNA from the CD4+ T cells.

The clonotype was recovered from a human donor in good health. Recombination linked TRBV7-9 to TRBJ1-2; a tentative D call is TRBD1 (6 bases match). The sample consisted of CD4+ T cells from PBMCs, cultured in vitro. The CDR3 region has the sequence CASSLAITGFNGYTF. The DNA sequence reads TGTGCCAGCAGCTTAGCTATAACAGGGTTTAATGGCTACACCTTC.